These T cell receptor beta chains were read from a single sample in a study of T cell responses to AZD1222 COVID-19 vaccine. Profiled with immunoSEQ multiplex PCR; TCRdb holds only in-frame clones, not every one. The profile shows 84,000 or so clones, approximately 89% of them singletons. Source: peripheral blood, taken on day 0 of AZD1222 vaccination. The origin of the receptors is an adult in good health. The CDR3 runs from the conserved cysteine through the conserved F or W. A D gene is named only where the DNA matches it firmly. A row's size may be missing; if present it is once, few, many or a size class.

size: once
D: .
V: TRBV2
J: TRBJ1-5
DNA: TGTGCCAGCAAATTAATTGGACAATATAGCAATCAGCCCCAGCATTTT
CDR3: CASKLIGQYSNQPQHF

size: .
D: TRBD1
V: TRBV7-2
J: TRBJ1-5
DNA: TGTGCCAGCAGTCGGGACAGTAATCAGCCCCAGCATTTT
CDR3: CASSRDSNQPQHF

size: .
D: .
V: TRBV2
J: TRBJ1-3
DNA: TGTGCCAGCAGTGAGGTCTCTGGAAACACCATATATTTT
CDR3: CASSEVSGNTIYF

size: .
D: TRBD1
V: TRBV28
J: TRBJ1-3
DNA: TGTGCCAGCAGTTCCTACCGGACAGGGGGCACGAGTAGCTCTGGAAACACCATATATTTT
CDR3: CASSSYRTGGTSSSGNTIYF

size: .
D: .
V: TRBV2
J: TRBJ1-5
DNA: TGTGCCAGCAGTGGGGGGGTAGATCAGCCCCAGCATTTT
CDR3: CASSGGVDQPQHF

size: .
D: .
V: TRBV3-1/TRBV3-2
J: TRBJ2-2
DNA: TGTGCCAGCAGCCAAGACTTGGCAGTTTCTAACACCGGGGAGCTGTTTTTT
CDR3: CASSQDLAVSNTGELFF

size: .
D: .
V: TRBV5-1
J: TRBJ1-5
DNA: TGCGCCAGCAGCTTGATAAGGGGCCAGAATCAGCCCCAGCATTTT
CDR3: CASSLIRGQNQPQHF

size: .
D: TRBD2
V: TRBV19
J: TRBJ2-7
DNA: TGTGCCAGTAGTATGGGCGGGAGTTCGTTTGAGCAGTACTTC
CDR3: CASSMGGSSFEQYF

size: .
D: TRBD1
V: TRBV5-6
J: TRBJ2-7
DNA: TGTGCCAGCAGCCCGATACAGGGGTTCTCCTACGAGCAGTACTTC
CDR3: CASSPIQGFSYEQYF

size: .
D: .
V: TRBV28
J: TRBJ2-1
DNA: TGTGCCAGCAGTTACCACCGCCGGGAGTCCTACAATGAGCAGTTCTTC
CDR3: CASSYHRRESYNEQFF

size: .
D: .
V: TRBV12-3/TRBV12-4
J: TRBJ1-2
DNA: TGTGCCAGCAGCGAAGCAGGGTATGGCTACACCTTC
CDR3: CASSEAGYGYTF

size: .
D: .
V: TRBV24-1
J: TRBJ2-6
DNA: TGTGCCACCAGTTCTAGCCCGGGACGGATTCGATCTGGGGCCAACGTCCTGACTTTC
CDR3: CATSSSPGRIRSGANVLTF

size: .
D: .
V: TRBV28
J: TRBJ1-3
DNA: TGTGCCAGCAGGCAAGGCGGAAACACCATATATTTT
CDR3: CASRQGGNTIYF

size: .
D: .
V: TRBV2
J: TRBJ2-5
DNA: TGTGCCAGTACCTCCGGGACGCCGGGGACCCAGTACTTC
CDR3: CASTSGTPGTQYF

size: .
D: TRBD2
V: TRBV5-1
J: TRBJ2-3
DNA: TGCGCCAGCAGCTTGGGGTCATCTAGCGGGACTAGCACAGATACGCAGTATTTT
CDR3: CASSLGSSSGTSTDTQYF

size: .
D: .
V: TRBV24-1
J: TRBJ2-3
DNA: TGTGCCACCAGTGATTTGGTCGGGGGCACAGATACGCAGTATTTT
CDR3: CATSDLVGGTDTQYF

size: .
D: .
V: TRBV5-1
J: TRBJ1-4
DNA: TGCGCCAGCAGGCTGGACGTTAGTGAAAAACTGTTTTTT
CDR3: CASRLDVSEKLFF

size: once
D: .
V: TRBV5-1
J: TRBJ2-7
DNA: TGCGCCAGCAGCTTGGGAGTGGCACAGCCCACCTACGAGCAGTACTTC
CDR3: CASSLGVAQPTYEQYF

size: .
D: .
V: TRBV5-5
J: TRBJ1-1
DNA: TGTGCCAGCAGCTCGACAGTGAACACTGAAGCTTTCTTT
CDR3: CASSSTVNTEAFF

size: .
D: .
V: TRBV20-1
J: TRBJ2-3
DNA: TGCAGCTTACTCAGGCAGTATTTT
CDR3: CSLLRQYF

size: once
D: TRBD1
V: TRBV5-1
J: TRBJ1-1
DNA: TGCGCCAGCAGCCCCTCCTACAGGGGGAACTTCATGAACACTGAAGCTTTCTTT
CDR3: CASSPSYRGNFMNTEAFF

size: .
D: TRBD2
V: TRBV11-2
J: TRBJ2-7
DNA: TGTGCCAGCAGCTTAGAGGCTAGCGGGTTCTACGAGCAGTACTTC
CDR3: CASSLEASGFYEQYF

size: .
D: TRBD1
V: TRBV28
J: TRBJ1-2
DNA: TGTGCCAGCAGTGATTTCCCTGGACAGGGCCGCGGGGGCTACACCTTC
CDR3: CASSDFPGQGRGGYTF

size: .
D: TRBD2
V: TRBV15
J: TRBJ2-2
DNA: TGTGCCACCAGCAGAGCGGGAGGGTTTAACACCGGGGAGCTGTTTTTT
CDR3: CATSRAGGFNTGELFF

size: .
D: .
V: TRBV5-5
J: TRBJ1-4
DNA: TGTGCCAGCAGCTTGGTGCACAGAGTAAATGAAAAACTGTTTTTT
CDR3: CASSLVHRVNEKLFF

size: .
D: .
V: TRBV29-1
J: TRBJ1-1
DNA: TGCAGCGGCAGGCAGAATATTAACACGAACACTGAAGCTTTCTTT
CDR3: CSGRQNINTNTEAFF

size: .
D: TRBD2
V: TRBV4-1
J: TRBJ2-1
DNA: TGCGCCAGCAGCCTTCGGGAGGGCCTTAACAATGAGCAGTTCTTC
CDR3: CASSLREGLNNEQFF

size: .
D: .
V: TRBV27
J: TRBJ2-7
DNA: TGTGCCAGCAGTTCCTCGCCCCGTGCAATCTACGAGCAGTACTTC
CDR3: CASSSSPRAIYEQYF

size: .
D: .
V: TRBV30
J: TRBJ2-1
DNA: TGTGCCTGGAGTGCGGAAGGGTACAATGAGCAGTTCTTC
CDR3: CAWSAEGYNEQFF

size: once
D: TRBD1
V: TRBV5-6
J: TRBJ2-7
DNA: TGTGCCAGCAGCTTGGTCCACAGTATCCGGGACAGGCCATCCTACGAGCAGTACTTC
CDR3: CASSLVHSIRDRPSYEQYF

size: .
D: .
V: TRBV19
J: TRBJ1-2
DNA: TGTGCCAGTACCCCAAACGGGATATCCAGGTCCTATGGCTACACCTTC
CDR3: CASTPNGISRSYGYTF

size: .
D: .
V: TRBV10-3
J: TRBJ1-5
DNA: TGTGCCATCACCCCGGACGGGAATCAGCCCCAGCATTTT
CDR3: CAITPDGNQPQHF

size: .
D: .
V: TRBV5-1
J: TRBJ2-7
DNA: TGCGCCAGCAGCTTCGGACAGAGCTACGAGCAGTACTTC
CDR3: CASSFGQSYEQYF

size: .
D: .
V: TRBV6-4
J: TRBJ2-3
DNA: TGTGCCAGCAGAGGGGTTGGAGATACGCAGTATTTT
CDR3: CASRGVGDTQYF

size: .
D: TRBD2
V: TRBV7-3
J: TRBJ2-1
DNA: TGTGCCAGCAGCTTACTTCCCGGAACTAGCGTCTCCTACAATGAGCAGTTCTTC
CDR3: CASSLLPGTSVSYNEQFF

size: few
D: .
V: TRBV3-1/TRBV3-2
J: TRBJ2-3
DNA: TGTGCCAGCAGCCCTAAAGGGACCACGCAGTATTTT
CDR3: CASSPKGTTQYF

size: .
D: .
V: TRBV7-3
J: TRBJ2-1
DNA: TGTGCCAGCAGCCCATCGGGACCTTACAATGAGCAGTTCTTC
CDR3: CASSPSGPYNEQFF

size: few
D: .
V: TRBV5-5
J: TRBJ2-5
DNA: TGTGCCAGCAGCGCGAGGCTAGCCGGCGAGACCCAGTACTTC
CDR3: CASSARLAGETQYF

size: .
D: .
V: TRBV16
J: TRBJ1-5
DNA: TGTGCCAGCAGCCAAGGCAGGGGAGGAAATCAGCCCCAGCATTTT
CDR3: CASSQGRGGNQPQHF

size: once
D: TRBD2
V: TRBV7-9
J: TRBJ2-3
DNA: TGTGCCAGCAGCATCGGACTAGCGGGAGCCACAGATACGCAGTATTTT
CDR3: CASSIGLAGATDTQYF

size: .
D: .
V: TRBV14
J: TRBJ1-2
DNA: TGTGCCAGCAGCCGTGACAGCCCCAGCTATGGCTACACCTTC
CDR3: CASSRDSPSYGYTF

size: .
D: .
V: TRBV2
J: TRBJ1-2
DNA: TGTGCCAGCAGTAGCCGATCAGGGATAAGCTATGGCTACACCTTC
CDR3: CASSSRSGISYGYTF

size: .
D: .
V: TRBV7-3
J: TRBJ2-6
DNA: TGTGCCAGCAGTCCGGGGGCCAACGTCCTGACTTTC
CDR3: CASSPGANVLTF

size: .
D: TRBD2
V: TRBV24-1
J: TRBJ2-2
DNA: TGTGCCACCAGTGCCAGACCTAGCGGGAACCGTAGAACCGGGGAGCTGTTTTTT
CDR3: CATSARPSGNRRTGELFF

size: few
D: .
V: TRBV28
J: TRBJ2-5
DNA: TGTGCCAGCAGGAAGCAGGGATTCCAAGAGACCCAGTACTTC
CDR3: CASRKQGFQETQYF